This entry describes one TCR beta chain. No cognate antigen has been identified for it. Nothing much larger sits one base from this clone, and base qualities are not available. Library generation was performed with the immunoSEQ multiplex PCR assay. The immuneACCESS repertoire file appears here via TCRdb, limited to in-frame rearrangements. These files lack a portion of the clones; in checked studies, under half of the deficit traces to unresolved V genes, and the cause of the others is not known. For this sample the table gives about 58,000 clones, of which around 94% were detected only once. The ten largest clones capture roughly 4% of the sample. This record belongs to a study of control samples from healthy donors and cancer patients (dated by TCRdb to 2020 to 2022). CDR1 and CDR2 were assigned from the germline V gene as LGHNA and YSLEER. The CDR3 numbers 14 residues from cysteine through phenylalanine. The retained sequence is limited to the CDR3, 42 bases, with the frame set at the first base. V is shortened by 5 bases, J by 6 bases, and the region joining them spans 17 bases.

The V and J segments used are TRBV4-3 and TRBJ2-7; the D element might be TRBD1 or TRBD2, as each aligns at 7 bases. The sequence derives from a man aged 25-45 years in good health. Specimen: blood. In nucleotide form, the sequence is TGCGCCAGCAGCGCTAACAGGGGAGGGGGCGAGCAGTACTTC. Its protein product is CASSANRGGGEQYF.